A selection of T cell receptor beta chains follows, all from one sample in a study of blood T cells in healthy people across ages. TCRdb re-derived calls from the 5' RACE reads in MiXCR, one entry per CDR3 protein. This table holds about 1.6 million distinct CDR3 sequences, almost 35% found once. Specimen: blood. Receptor source: a woman aged 25-40 years in good health. Both conserved end residues are part of each CDR3. D genes are given only for firm matches. Clone size is given for some rows only: seen once, a few or many times, or a class if the clone is expanded.

v_call: TRBV10-3
clone_size: NA
j_call: TRBJ2-7
d_call: TRBD2
cdr3_nt: TGTGCCATCAGTACGGGAGGTCACGAGCAGTACTTC
cdr3_aa: CAISTGGHEQYF

v_call: TRBV6-2/TRBV6-3
clone_size: NA
j_call: TRBJ2-5
d_call: NA
cdr3_nt: TGTGCCAGCAGTTGGGGACTACAGGGGGAGACCCAGTACTTC
cdr3_aa: CASSWGLQGETQYF

v_call: TRBV28
clone_size: few
j_call: TRBJ2-7
d_call: TRBD1
cdr3_nt: TGTGCCAGCAAATCCGGGACAGGCTTCTACGAGCAGTACTTC
cdr3_aa: CASKSGTGFYEQYF

v_call: TRBV7-8
clone_size: few
j_call: TRBJ2-5
d_call: NA
cdr3_nt: TGTGCCAGCAGACCCCCCAGCGGTGGGGAGACCCAGTACTTC
cdr3_aa: CASRPPSGGETQYF

v_call: TRBV4-1
clone_size: few
j_call: TRBJ1-2
d_call: NA
cdr3_nt: TGCGCCAGCAGCTCTAAAAGTATAATTAACTATGGCTACACCTTC
cdr3_aa: CASSSKSIINYGYTF

v_call: TRBV7-9
clone_size: NA
j_call: TRBJ1-2
d_call: TRBD1
cdr3_nt: TGTGCCGGCAGCTCTCCCGGGACAGGAAATGCTAACTATGGCTACACCTTC
cdr3_aa: CAGSSPGTGNANYGYTF

v_call: TRBV6-6
clone_size: NA
j_call: TRBJ2-7
d_call: TRBD1
cdr3_nt: TGTGCCAGCAGTTACTCGGCGACAGGGGTATACGAGCAGTACTTC
cdr3_aa: CASSYSATGVYEQYF

v_call: TRBV9
clone_size: NA
j_call: TRBJ2-5
d_call: NA
cdr3_nt: TGTGCCAGCAGCGTAGACGGGGTTGGGGAGACCCAGTACTTC
cdr3_aa: CASSVDGVGETQYF

v_call: TRBV28
clone_size: NA
j_call: TRBJ2-1
d_call: NA
cdr3_nt: TGTGCCAGCAGTCCCGTAGCGGCGGTTGAGCAGTTCTTC
cdr3_aa: CASSPVAAVEQFF

v_call: TRBV7-9
clone_size: NA
j_call: TRBJ1-1
d_call: NA
cdr3_nt: TGTGCCAGCAGCCCCGACCCTCCACCACGGGGTGAAGCTTTCTTT
cdr3_aa: CASSPDPPPRGEAFF

v_call: TRBV6-2/TRBV6-3
clone_size: NA
j_call: TRBJ2-7
d_call: TRBD2
cdr3_nt: TGTGCCACCTCTCCTAGCGGGGACCTTGAGCAGTACTTC
cdr3_aa: CATSPSGDLEQYF

v_call: TRBV3-1
clone_size: NA
j_call: TRBJ1-1
d_call: NA
cdr3_nt: TGTGCCAGCAACCATCCTACGAGGGGTAACACTGAAGCTTTCTTT
cdr3_aa: CASNHPTRGNTEAFF

v_call: TRBV29-1
clone_size: NA
j_call: TRBJ1-2
d_call: NA
cdr3_nt: TGCAGCGTTGTGACCCGAGGGAGAGGTGGCTACACCTTC
cdr3_aa: CSVVTRGRGGYTF

v_call: TRBV4-1
clone_size: NA
j_call: TRBJ2-2
d_call: TRBD2
cdr3_nt: TGCGCCAGCAGCCAAGACGTGGCTAGCGGGAACACCGGGGAGCTGTTTTTT
cdr3_aa: CASSQDVASGNTGELFF

v_call: TRBV5-5
clone_size: few
j_call: TRBJ1-2
d_call: NA
cdr3_nt: TGTGCCAGCAGAACGGACTTTAACTATGGCTACACCTTC
cdr3_aa: CASRTDFNYGYTF

v_call: TRBV3-1
clone_size: NA
j_call: TRBJ2-1
d_call: NA
cdr3_nt: TGTGCCAGCAGCCATCTTCGTAATGAGCAGTTCTTC
cdr3_aa: CASSHLRNEQFF

v_call: TRBV20-1
clone_size: NA
j_call: TRBJ2-7
d_call: TRBD2
cdr3_nt: TGCAGTGCGATAGAGTTCGCGGGGGGGTACGAGCAGTACTTC
cdr3_aa: CSAIEFAGGYEQYF

v_call: TRBV10-3
clone_size: NA
j_call: TRBJ1-5
d_call: TRBD1
cdr3_nt: TGTGCCATCAGCGCCGGGACAGGGGGCGGTCAGCCCCAGCATTTT
cdr3_aa: CAISAGTGGGQPQHF

v_call: TRBV6-1
clone_size: few
j_call: TRBJ2-7
d_call: NA
cdr3_nt: TGTGCCAGCAGTACCTTCCCCGAGCAGTACTTC
cdr3_aa: CASSTFPEQYF

v_call: TRBV6-6
clone_size: NA
j_call: TRBJ1-5
d_call: NA
cdr3_nt: TGTGCCAGCAGTTATGACCCAGGGTTTCGGGAGCCCCAGCATTTT
cdr3_aa: CASSYDPGFREPQHF

v_call: TRBV20-1
clone_size: NA
j_call: TRBJ2-5
d_call: NA
cdr3_nt: TGCAGTGCGGCCCGACCAGAAGAGACCCAGTACTTC
cdr3_aa: CSAARPEETQYF

v_call: TRBV9
clone_size: once
j_call: TRBJ2-3
d_call: TRBD2
cdr3_nt: TGTGCCAGCAGCCGTAACGGACTAGCGCTCACAGATACGCAGTATTTT
cdr3_aa: CASSRNGLALTDTQYF

v_call: TRBV5-1
clone_size: few
j_call: TRBJ2-7
d_call: TRBD1
cdr3_nt: TGCGCCAGCGCTTGGGACAGCCTCTACGAGCAGTACTTC
cdr3_aa: CASAWDSLYEQYF

v_call: TRBV5-1
clone_size: many
j_call: TRBJ2-5
d_call: NA
cdr3_nt: TGCGCCAGCAGCCTCCTCAGCGAAGGGACCCAGTACTTC
cdr3_aa: CASSLLSEGTQYF

v_call: TRBV5-1
clone_size: NA
j_call: TRBJ2-7
d_call: NA
cdr3_nt: TGCGCCAGCAGCCATACCACCTACAATGAGCAGTACTTC
cdr3_aa: CASSHTTYNEQYF

v_call: TRBV20-1
clone_size: NA
j_call: TRBJ2-5
d_call: TRBD2
cdr3_nt: TGCAGTGCTCAGCGGGGGCCAGAGACCCAGTACTTC
cdr3_aa: CSAQRGPETQYF

v_call: TRBV4-1
clone_size: once
j_call: TRBJ2-4
d_call: NA
cdr3_nt: TGCGCCAGCAGCCAAGATCGAGGAGGGTGGGGGGAGGCCAAAAACATTCAGTACTTC
cdr3_aa: CASSQDRGGWGEAKNIQYF

v_call: TRBV27
clone_size: NA
j_call: TRBJ2-1
d_call: NA
cdr3_nt: TGTGCCAGCAGCGCGTACAGCTCCTACAATGAGCAGTTCTTC
cdr3_aa: CASSAYSSYNEQFF

v_call: TRBV7-6
clone_size: NA
j_call: TRBJ2-5
d_call: NA
cdr3_nt: TGTGCCAGCAGCCCACTCGTCCGAGAGACCCAGTACTTC
cdr3_aa: CASSPLVRETQYF

v_call: TRBV7-9
clone_size: NA
j_call: TRBJ2-1
d_call: TRBD2
cdr3_nt: TGTGCCAGCAGCTCCAGACTAAGCGGGGGCCATTACAATAAGCAGTTCTTC
cdr3_aa: CASSSRLSGGHYNKQFF

v_call: TRBV4-1
clone_size: NA
j_call: TRBJ1-5
d_call: NA
cdr3_nt: TGCGCCAGCAGCCAAGATCAAGGGGGGCCAAAGAATCAGCCCCAGCATTTT
cdr3_aa: CASSQDQGGPKNQPQHF

v_call: TRBV28
clone_size: NA
j_call: TRBJ2-5
d_call: NA
cdr3_nt: TGTGCCAGCAGTTACGGGACCCAGTACTTC
cdr3_aa: CASSYGTQYF

v_call: TRBV6-1
clone_size: NA
j_call: TRBJ2-5
d_call: TRBD1
cdr3_nt: TGTGCCAGCAGCGAAAACAGGGGTTTCGGCCAAGAGACCCAGTACTTC
cdr3_aa: CASSENRGFGQETQYF

v_call: TRBV6-1
clone_size: NA
j_call: TRBJ2-1
d_call: TRBD2
cdr3_nt: TGTGCCAGCACTCCACGCCCCTGGGACTATAACAATGAGCAGTTCTTC
cdr3_aa: CASTPRPWDYNNEQFF

v_call: TRBV5-1
clone_size: many
j_call: TRBJ2-1
d_call: TRBD1
cdr3_nt: TGCGCCAGCAGCTTGCAGGACAGGGGTAATGAGCAGTTCTTC
cdr3_aa: CASSLQDRGNEQFF

v_call: TRBV7-2
clone_size: few
j_call: TRBJ2-3
d_call: NA
cdr3_nt: TGTGCCAGCAGCTTGGTAGCGCCGGTCGCAGATACGCAGTATTTT
cdr3_aa: CASSLVAPVADTQYF